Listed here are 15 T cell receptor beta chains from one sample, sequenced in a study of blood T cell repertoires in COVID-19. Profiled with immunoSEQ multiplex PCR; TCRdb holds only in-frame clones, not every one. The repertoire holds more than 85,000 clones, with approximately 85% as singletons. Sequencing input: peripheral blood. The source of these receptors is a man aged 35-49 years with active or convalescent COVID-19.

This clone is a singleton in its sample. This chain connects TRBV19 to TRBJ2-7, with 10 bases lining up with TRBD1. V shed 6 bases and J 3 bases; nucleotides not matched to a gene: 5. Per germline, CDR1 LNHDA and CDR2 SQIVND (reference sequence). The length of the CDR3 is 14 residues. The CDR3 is CASSRQGASYEQYF. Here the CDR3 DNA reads TGTGCCAGTAGCAGACAGGGGGCGAGCTACGAGCAGTACTTC.

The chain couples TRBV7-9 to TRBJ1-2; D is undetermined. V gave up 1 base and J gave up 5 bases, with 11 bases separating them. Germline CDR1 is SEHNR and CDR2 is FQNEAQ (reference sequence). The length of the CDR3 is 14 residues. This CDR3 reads CASSLEQIIYGYTF. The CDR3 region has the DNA TGTGCCAGCAGCTTAGAACAGATAATTTATGGCTACACCTTC.

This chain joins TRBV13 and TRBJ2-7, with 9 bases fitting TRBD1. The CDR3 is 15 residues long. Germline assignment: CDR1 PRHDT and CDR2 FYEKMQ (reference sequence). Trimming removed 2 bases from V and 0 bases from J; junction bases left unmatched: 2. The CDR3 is CASSLTGGSSYEQYF. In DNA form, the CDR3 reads TGTGCCAGCAGCTTAACAGGGGGCAGCTCCTACGAGCAGTACTTC.

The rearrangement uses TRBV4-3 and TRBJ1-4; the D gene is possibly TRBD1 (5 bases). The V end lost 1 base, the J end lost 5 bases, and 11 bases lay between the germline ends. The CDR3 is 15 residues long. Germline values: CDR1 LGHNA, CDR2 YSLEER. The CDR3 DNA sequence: TGCGCCAGCAGCCAAGTGTGGGGCCCCAATGAAAAACTGTTTTTT. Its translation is CASSQVWGPNEKLFF.

CDR3 sequence (DNA): TGTGCCAGCAGTTACAAACAGGGGAACTATGGCTACACCTTC. Its protein product is CASSYKQGNYGYTF. V usage is TRBV6-5 and J usage is TRBJ1-2; 7 nucleotides match TRBD1. V gave up 2 bases and J gave up 2 bases; unmatched junction bases: 2. The CDR3 has 14 residues. From germline, CDR1 is MNHEY and CDR2 SVGAGI.

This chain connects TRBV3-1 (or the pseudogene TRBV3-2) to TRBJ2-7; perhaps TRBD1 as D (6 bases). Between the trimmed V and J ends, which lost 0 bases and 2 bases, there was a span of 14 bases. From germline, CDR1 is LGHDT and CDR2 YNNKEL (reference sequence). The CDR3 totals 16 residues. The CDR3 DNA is TGTGCCAGCAGCCAAGATTGGTCAGGGGAAACCTACGAGCAGTACTTC. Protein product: CASSQDWSGETYEQYF.

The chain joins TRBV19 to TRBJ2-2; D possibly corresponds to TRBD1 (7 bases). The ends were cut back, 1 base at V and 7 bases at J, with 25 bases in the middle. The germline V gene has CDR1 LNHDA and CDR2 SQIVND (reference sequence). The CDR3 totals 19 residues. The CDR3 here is CASSIGRVRWDSWGGELFF. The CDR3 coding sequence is TGTGCCAGTAGTATAGGGAGGGTCCGCTGGGACAGTTGGGGCGGGGAGCTGTTTTTT.

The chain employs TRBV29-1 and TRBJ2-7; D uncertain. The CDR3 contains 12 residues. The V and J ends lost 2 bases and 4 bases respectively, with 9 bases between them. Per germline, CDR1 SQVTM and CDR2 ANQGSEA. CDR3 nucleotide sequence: TGCAGCGTTGAAAGCCCCGGGTACGAGCAGTACTTC. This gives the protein CSVESPGYEQYF.

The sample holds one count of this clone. CDR3 sequence reads: CASSSGLGETQYF. CDR3 sequence (DNA): TGTGCCAGCAGCTCCGGACTGGGAGAGACCCAGTACTTC. The rearrangement uses TRBV7-6 and TRBJ2-5; TRBD2 might be the D (5 bases). The length of the CDR3 is 13 residues. Deletions cut 4 bases from V and 4 bases from J, with 10 bases between. Germline CDR1 SGHVS, CDR2 FNYEAQ.

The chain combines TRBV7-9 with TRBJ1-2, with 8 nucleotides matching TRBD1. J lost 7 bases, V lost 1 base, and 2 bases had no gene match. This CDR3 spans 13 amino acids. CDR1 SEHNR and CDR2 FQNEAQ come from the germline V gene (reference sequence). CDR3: CASSLEDRGGYTF. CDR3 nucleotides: TGTGCCAGCAGCTTAGAAGACAGGGGTGGCTACACCTTC.

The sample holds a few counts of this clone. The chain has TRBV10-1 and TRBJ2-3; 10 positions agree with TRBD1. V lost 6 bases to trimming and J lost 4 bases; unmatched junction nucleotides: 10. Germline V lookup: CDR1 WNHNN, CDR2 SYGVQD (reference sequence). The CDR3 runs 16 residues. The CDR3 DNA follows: TGCGCCAGCAGCACAACGGACAGGGGGACGCCAGATACGCAGTATTTT. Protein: CASSTTDRGTPDTQYF.

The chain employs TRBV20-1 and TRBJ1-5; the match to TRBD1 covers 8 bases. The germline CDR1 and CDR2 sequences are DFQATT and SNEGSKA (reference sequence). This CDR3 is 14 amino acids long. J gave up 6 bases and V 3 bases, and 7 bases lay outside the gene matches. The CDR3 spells CSASLAGGGQPQHF. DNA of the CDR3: TGCAGTGCTAGTCTGGCAGGGGGCGGTCAGCCCCAGCATTTT.

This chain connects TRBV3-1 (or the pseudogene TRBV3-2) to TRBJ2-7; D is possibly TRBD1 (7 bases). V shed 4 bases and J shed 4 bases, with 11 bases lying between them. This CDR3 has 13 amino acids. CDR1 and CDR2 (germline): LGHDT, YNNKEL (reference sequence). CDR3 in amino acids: CASSRQGGYEQYF. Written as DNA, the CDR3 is TGTGCCAGCAGCCGTCAGGGGGGATACGAGCAGTACTTC.

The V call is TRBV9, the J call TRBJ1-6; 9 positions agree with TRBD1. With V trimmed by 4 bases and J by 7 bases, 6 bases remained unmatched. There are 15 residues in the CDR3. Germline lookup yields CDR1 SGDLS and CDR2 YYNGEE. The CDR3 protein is CASSNWDRENSPLHF. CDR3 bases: TGTGCCAGCAGCAACTGGGACAGGGAGAATTCACCCCTCCACTTT.

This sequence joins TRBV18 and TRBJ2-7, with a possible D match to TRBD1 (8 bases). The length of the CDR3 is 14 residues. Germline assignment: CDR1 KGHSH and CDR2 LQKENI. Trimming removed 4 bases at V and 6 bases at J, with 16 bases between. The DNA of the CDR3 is TGTGCCAGCTCACAACAGGGGGGGTTTGGCGAGCAGTACTTC. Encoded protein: CASSQQGGFGEQYF. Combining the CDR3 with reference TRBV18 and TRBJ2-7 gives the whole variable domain NAGVMQNPRHLVRRRGQEARLRCSPMKGHSHVYWYRQLPEEGLKFMVYLQKENIIDESGMPKERFSAEFPKEGPSILRIQQVVRGDSAAYFCASSQQGGFGEQYFGPGTRLTVT.